The entry below describes one TCR beta chain. Its antigen is not identified. The DNA is left out, because the CDR3 cannot be placed on it with certainty; the CDR3 is given as TCRdb lists it. Repertoires were generated with immunoSEQ multiplex PCR, while TCRdb's copy carries only in-frame clones and drops some. The repertoire has about 50,000 clones, around 80% of them found once; the top ten carry 0.78%. The CDR3 numbers 17 amino acids, ends counted. Looked up from germline, CDR1 is MNHEY and CDR2 is SMNVEV (reference sequence). The data were obtained in a study of memory CD4+ T cells and cytomegalovirus serostatus. Findings of the study overall: Median bootstrapped AUC for CMV status was approximately 0.96 originally, less than 0.93 US-trained.

The sort gate was single viable CD3+CD4+CD8-CD45RO+ cells for memory CD4+ T cells. The V and J genes are TRBV27 and TRBJ2-7; no DNA check was done on the table's D call, TRBD2. This receptor was taken from an adult in good health and CMV-seronegative. Sequencing input: memory CD4+ T cells from blood. This CDR3 is CASSSSGLAGGSYEQYF.